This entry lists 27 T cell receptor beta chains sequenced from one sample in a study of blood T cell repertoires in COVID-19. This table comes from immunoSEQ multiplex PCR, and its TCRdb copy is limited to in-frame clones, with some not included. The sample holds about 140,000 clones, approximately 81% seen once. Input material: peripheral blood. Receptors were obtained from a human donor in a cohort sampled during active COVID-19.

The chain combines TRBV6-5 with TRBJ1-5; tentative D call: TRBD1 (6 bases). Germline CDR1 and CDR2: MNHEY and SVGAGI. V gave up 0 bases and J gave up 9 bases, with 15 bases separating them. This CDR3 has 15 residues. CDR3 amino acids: CASSYSRGGQSPQHF. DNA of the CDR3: TGTGCCAGCAGTTACTCCAGGGGAGGGCAGTCGCCCCAGCATTTT.

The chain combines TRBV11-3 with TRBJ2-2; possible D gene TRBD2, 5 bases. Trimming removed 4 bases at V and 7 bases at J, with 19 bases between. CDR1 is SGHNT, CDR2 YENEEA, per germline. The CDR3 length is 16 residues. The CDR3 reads CASSYSERRSGGELFF. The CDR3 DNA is TGTGCCAGCAGCTACTCCGAGAGAAGAAGCGGCGGGGAGCTGTTTTTT.

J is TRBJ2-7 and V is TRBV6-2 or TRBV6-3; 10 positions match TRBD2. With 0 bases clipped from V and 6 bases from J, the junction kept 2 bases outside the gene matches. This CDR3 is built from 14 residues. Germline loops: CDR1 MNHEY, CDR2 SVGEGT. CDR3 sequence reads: CASSYSGLAVEQYF. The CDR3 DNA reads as TGTGCCAGCAGTTACTCCGGACTAGCGGTCGAGCAGTACTTC.

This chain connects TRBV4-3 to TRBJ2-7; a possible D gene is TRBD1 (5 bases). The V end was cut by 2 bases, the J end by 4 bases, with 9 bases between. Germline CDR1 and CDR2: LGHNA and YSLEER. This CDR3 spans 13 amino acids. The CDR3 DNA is TGCGCCAGCAGCCAAAGGCAGGGATACGAGCAGTACTTC. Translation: CASSQRQGYEQYF.

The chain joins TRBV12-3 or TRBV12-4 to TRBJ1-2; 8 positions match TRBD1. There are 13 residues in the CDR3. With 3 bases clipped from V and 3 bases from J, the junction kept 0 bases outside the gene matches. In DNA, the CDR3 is TGTGCCAGCAGTTTGGGACAGGACTATGGCTACACCTTC. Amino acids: CASSLGQDYGYTF.

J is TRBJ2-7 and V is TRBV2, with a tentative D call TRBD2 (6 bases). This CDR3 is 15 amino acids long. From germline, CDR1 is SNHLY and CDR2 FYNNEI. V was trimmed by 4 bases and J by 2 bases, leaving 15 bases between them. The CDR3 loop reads CASSVKGGRAYEQYF. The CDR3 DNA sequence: TGTGCCAGCAGTGTTAAGGGAGGCAGGGCCTACGAGCAGTACTTC.

CDR3 DNA sequence: TGTGCCAGCAGGACGGACAGGGGGGGCTCCTACGAGCAGTACTTC. Protein: CASRTDRGGSYEQYF. The V gene is TRBV7-9, the J gene TRBJ2-7; 10 nucleotides agree with TRBD1. From germline, CDR1 is SEHNR and CDR2 FQNEAQ (reference sequence). Losses at the gene ends were 6 bases for V and 0 bases for J; bases not matched to a gene: 5. The CDR3 has 15 residues.

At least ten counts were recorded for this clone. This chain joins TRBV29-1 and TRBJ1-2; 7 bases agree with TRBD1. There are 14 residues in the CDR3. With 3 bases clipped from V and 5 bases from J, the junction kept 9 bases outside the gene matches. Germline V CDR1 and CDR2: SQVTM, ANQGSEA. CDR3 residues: CSVDIETGPYGYTF. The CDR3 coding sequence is TGCAGCGTTGATATTGAGACAGGGCCTTATGGCTACACCTTC.

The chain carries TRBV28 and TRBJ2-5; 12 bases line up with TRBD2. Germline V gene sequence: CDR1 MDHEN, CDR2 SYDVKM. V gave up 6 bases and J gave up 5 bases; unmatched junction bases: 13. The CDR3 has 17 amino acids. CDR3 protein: CASSALAGGPRWETQYF. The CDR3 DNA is TGTGCCAGCAGCGCACTAGCGGGAGGCCCCCGCTGGGAGACCCAGTACTTC.

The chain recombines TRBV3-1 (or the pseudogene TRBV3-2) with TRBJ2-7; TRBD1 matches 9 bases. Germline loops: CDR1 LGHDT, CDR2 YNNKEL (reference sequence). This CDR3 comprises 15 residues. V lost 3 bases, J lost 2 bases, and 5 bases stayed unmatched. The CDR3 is CASSQRWTGAYEQYF. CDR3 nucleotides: TGTGCCAGCAGCCAGCGATGGACAGGGGCCTACGAGCAGTACTTC.

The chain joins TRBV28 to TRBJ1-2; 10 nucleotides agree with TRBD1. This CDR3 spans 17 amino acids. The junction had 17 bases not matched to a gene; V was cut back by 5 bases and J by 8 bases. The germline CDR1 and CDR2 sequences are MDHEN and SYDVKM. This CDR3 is CASSELDRGLPPRGYTF. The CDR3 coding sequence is TGTGCCAGCAGTGAGCTCGACAGGGGGCTTCCCCCTAGGGGCTACACCTTC.

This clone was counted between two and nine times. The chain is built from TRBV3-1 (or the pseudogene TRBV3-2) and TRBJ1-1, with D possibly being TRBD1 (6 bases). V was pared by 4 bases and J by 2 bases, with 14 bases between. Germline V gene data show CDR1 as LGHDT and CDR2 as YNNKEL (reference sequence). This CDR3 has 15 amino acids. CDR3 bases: TGTGCCAGCAGCCCCCCACAGGGCCTCAACACTGAAGCTTTCTTT. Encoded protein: CASSPPQGLNTEAFF.

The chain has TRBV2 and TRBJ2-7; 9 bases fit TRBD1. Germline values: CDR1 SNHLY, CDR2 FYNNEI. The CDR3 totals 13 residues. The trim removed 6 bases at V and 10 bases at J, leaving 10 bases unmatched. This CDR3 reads CASRIRTGAQQYF. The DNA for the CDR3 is TGTGCCAGCAGGATAAGGACAGGGGCGCAACAGTACTTC. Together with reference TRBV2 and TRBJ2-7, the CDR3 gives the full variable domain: EPEVTQTPSHQVTQMGQEVILRCVPISNHLYFYWYRQILGQKVEFLVSFYNNEISEKSEIFDDQFSVERPDGSNFTLKIRSTKLEDSAMYFCASRIRTGAQQYFGPGTRLTVT.

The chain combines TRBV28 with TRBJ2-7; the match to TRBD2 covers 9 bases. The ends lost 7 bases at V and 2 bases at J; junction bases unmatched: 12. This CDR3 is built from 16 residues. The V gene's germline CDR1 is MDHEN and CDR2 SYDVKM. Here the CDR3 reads CASTPRVTSGTYEQYF. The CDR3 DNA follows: TGTGCCAGCACCCCCCGGGTGACTAGCGGAACCTACGAGCAGTACTTC.

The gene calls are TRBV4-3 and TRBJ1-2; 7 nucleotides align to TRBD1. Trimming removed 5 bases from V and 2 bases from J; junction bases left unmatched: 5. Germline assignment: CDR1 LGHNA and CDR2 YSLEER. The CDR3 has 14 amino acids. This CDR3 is CASSSTGVNYGYTF. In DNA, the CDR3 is TGCGCCAGCAGCTCAACAGGGGTGAACTATGGCTACACCTTC.

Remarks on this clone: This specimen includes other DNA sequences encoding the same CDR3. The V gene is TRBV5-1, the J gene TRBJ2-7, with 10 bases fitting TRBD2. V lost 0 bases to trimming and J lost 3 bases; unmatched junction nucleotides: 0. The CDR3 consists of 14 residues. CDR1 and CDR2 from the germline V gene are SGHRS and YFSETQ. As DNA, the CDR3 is TGCGCCAGCAGCTTGGCTAGCGGGGGCTACGAGCAGTACTTC. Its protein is CASSLASGGYEQYF.

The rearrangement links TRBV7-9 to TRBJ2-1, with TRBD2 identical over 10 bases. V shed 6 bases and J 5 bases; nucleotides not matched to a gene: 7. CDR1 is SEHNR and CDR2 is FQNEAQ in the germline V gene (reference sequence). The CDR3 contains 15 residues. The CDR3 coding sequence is TGTGCCAGCAGACTCTCTAGCGGGAGAGACAATGAGCAGTTCTTC. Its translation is CASRLSSGRDNEQFF.

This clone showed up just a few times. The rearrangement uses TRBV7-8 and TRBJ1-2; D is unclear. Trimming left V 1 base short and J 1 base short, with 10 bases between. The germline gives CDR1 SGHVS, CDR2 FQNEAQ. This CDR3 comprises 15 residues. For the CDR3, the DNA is TGTGCCAGCAGCTTAGGCTTGGGCGTTAACTATGGCTACACCTTC. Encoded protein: CASSLGLGVNYGYTF.

CDR3 DNA sequence: TGCGCCAGCATGAATGGGGTAGCGGGAGACATTCAGTACTTC. It encodes CASMNGVAGDIQYF. The J gene is TRBJ2-4, the V gene TRBV5-1, with 9 bases lining up with TRBD2. The V gene's germline CDR1 is SGHRS and CDR2 YFSETQ. The CDR3 is 14 residues long. The junction had 9 bases not matched to a gene; V was cut back by 6 bases and J by 8 bases.

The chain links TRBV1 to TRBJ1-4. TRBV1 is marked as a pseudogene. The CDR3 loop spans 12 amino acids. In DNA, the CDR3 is TGCACCCCTGGGGGGTCGGATGAAAAACTGTTTTTT. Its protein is CTPGGSDEKLFF.

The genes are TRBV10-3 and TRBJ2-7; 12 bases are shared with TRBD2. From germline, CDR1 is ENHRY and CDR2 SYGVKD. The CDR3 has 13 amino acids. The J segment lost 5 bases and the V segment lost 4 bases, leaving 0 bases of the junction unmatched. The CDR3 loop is CAISASGRDEQYF. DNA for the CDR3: TGTGCCATCAGTGCTAGCGGGAGGGACGAGCAGTACTTC.

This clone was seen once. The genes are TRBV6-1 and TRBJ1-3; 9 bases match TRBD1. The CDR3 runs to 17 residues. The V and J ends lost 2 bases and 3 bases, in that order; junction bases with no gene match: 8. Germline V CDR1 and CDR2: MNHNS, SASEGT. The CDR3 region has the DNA TGTGCCAGCAGTGAACCCCGGGACAGGGTCCGTGGAAACACCATATATTTT. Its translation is CASSEPRDRVRGNTIYF.

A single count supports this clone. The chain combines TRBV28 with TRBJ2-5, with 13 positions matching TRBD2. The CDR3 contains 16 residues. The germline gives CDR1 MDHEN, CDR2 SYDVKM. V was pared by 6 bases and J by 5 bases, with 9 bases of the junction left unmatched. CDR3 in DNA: TGTGCCAGCAGGGGTACTAGCGGGAGGGCCGAGGAGACCCAGTACTTC. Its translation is CASRGTSGRAEETQYF.

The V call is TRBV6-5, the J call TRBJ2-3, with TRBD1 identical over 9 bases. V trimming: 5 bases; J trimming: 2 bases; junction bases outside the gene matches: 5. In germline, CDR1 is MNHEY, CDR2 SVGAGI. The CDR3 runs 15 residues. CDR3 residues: CASSTRQGDTDTQYF. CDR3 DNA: TGTGCCAGCAGTACCCGACAGGGGGACACAGATACGCAGTATTTT.

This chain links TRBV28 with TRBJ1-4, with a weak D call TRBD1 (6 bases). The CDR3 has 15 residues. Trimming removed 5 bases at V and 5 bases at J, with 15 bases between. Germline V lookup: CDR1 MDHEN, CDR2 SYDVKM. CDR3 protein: CASSLRQASNEKLFF. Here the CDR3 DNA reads TGTGCCAGCAGTCTTCGACAGGCCTCCAATGAAAAACTGTTTTTT. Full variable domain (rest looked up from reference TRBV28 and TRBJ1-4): DVKVTQSSRYLVKRTGEKVFLECVQDMDHENMFWYRQDPGLGLRLIYFSYDVKMKEKGDIPEGYSVSREKKERFSLILESASTNQTSMYLCASSLRQASNEKLFFGSGTQLSVL.

The CDR3 reads CASSLAGGETYGYTF. The CDR3 nucleotides read TGTGCCAGCAGCTTAGCAGGGGGCGAGACCTATGGCTACACCTTC. The chain links TRBV7-2 to TRBJ1-2; 7 bases line up with TRBD1. The CDR3 totals 15 residues. Trimming took 0 bases from V and 4 from J; bases not matched to a gene: 5. The germline V gene has CDR1 SGHTA and CDR2 FQGNSA.

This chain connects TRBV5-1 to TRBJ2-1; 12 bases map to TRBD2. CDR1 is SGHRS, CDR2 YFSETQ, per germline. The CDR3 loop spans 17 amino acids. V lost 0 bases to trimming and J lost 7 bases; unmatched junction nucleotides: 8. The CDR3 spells CASSLVPLAGGVNEQFF. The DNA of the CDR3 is TGCGCCAGCAGCTTGGTGCCCCTAGCGGGAGGGGTTAATGAGCAGTTCTTC.